The 15 T cell receptor beta chains presented below share a single source sample, sequenced in a study of CD8+CD57+ T cells in acquired aplastic anemia. Using genomic DNA as the template, TCR beta VDJ and CDR3 profiling was carried out. TCRdb re-called the reads through MiXCR, storing one row per CDR3 protein. The sample lists 130,000 or so distinct CDR3 sequences, about 60% seen once, with roughly 28% in the top ten. By flow cytometry, patients selected for sequencing had shown an expansion of CD8+CD57+ cells. Sequences were obtained from sorted CD4+, CD8+, or CD8+CD57+ T cells (not recorded which) from PBMCs. Receptor source: a human donor with aplastic anemia.

The table lists this clonotype with a few counts. V and J are TRBV4-1 and TRBJ2-2; TRBD1 matches at 7 bases. This CDR3 is built from 17 residues. Germline values: CDR1 MGHRA, CDR2 YSYEKL. The V gene end was trimmed by 3 bases and the J gene end by 1 base; junction bases not matched to a gene: 8. CDR3 bases: TGCGCCAGCAGCCAGGGGGTGGCAGGGGGGAACACCGGGGAGCTGTTTTTT. Its translation is CASSQGVAGGNTGELFF.

The rearrangement joins TRBV7-9 to TRBJ1-1, with D maybe TRBD1 (6 bases). The V gene's germline CDR1 is SEHNR and CDR2 FQNEAQ (reference sequence). V was cut by 8 bases and J by 5 bases, with 12 bases left in between. The CDR3 totals 12 residues. CDR3 loop: CASGRGQTEAFF. For the CDR3, the DNA is TGTGCCAGCGGGCGGGGGCAGACTGAAGCTTTCTTT.

Worth noting for this clonotype: A clone one base away is much larger, so this may be a read error. DNA for the CDR3: TGTGCCATCAGGAAGGGGACTGAAGCTTTCTTT. Translation gives CAIRKGTEAFF. This chain uses TRBV10-3 with TRBJ1-1, with D possibly matching TRBD1 (5 bases). Germline loops: CDR1 ENHRY, CDR2 SYGVKD. V dropped 6 bases and J dropped 5 bases, with 7 bases sitting between them. There are 11 residues in the CDR3.

This sequence joins TRBV6-1 and TRBJ1-2, with D possibly TRBD1 on 5 matching bases. Germline CDR1 and CDR2: MNHNS and SASEGT. This CDR3 comprises 14 residues. Trimming left V 0 bases short and J 5 bases short, with 10 bases between. The CDR3 sequence is CASSEAGGEYGYTF. The CDR3 DNA follows: TGTGCCAGCAGTGAAGCGGGGGGAGAGTATGGCTACACCTTC.

The J gene is TRBJ2-3, the V gene TRBV19, with 7 nucleotides matching TRBD2. This CDR3 region has 15 residues. The junction had 7 bases not matched to a gene; V was cut back by 6 bases and J by 1 base. Germline V gene sequence: CDR1 LNHDA, CDR2 SQIVND (reference sequence). CDR3 loop: CASSPYRGGTDTQYF. CDR3 DNA: TGTGCCAGTAGCCCCTATCGGGGGGGCACAGATACGCAGTATTTT.

The CDR3 spells CAANMGNTEAFF. The CDR3 DNA sequence: TGTGCCGCAAACATGGGGAACACTGAAGCTTTCTTT. The chain carries TRBV6-2 or TRBV6-3 and TRBJ1-1; D unresolved. CDR1 and CDR2 (germline): MNHEY, SVGEGT. The CDR3 consists of 12 residues. The V end was cut by 11 bases, the J end by 1 base, with 11 bases between.

The rearrangement uses TRBV29-1 and TRBJ2-1; 9 bases are a match to TRBD1. Germline values: CDR1 SQVTM, CDR2 ANQGSEA. V lost 2 bases to trimming and J lost 8 bases; unmatched junction nucleotides: 1. The CDR3 covers 12 residues. For the CDR3, the DNA is TGCAGCGTTGAAACAGGGGGCGATGAGCAGTTCTTC. Its protein is CSVETGGDEQFF.

The table lists this clonotype with many counts. This chain joins TRBV9 and TRBJ2-5, with 7 bases that match TRBD2. Germline-derived CDR1 and CDR2 are SGDLS and YYNGEE. V gave up 3 bases and J gave up 1 base; unmatched junction bases: 12. This CDR3 region has 17 residues. The CDR3, as DNA: TGTGCCAGCAGCGCCGATGACCGGGACTACCCCCAAGAGACCCAGTACTTC. This sequence encodes CASSADDRDYPQETQYF.

V and J are TRBV5-1 and TRBJ2-1, with TRBD1 matching 7 bases. The CDR3 length is 15 residues. V lost 0 bases, J lost 4 bases, and 4 bases stayed unmatched. Germline V CDR1 and CDR2: SGHRS, YFSETQ. CDR3 sequence reads: CASSLAGGRYNEQFF. In DNA form, the CDR3 reads TGCGCCAGCAGCTTGGCAGGGGGACGTTACAATGAGCAGTTCTTC.

This clonotype was seen once. The DNA for the CDR3 is TGTGCTAGTGCCGGGGCAAGGGGAGTCTACAATGAGCAGTTCTTC. This translates into CASAGARGVYNEQFF. This sequence joins TRBV12-5 and TRBJ2-1, with D tentatively TRBD1 or TRBD2 (5 bases each). The CDR3 has 15 residues. V was shortened by 7 bases and J by 3 bases, with 16 bases between the two germline ends. The germline gives CDR1 LGHNT, CDR2 FRNRAP.

The J gene is TRBJ2-5, the V gene TRBV20-1, with TRBD1 identical over 7 bases. Looked up from germline, CDR1 is DFQATT and CDR2 is SNEGSKA (reference sequence). There are 14 residues in the CDR3. Losses at the gene ends were 6 bases for V and 3 bases for J; bases not matched to a gene: 10. The CDR3 reads CSARGQSWKETQYF. As DNA, the CDR3 is TGCAGTGCCAGGGGACAGTCATGGAAAGAGACCCAGTACTTC.

This clonotype was recorded a few times. The rearrangement uses TRBV15 and TRBJ2-2; the D is unclear. The CDR3 sequence is 13 residues long. V was pared by 1 base and J by 6 bases, with 6 bases between. Germline CDR1 LNHNV, CDR2 YYDKDF (reference sequence). Here the CDR3 reads CATSRGGAGELFF. CDR3 nucleotides: TGTGCCACCAGCAGAGGTGGCGCCGGGGAGCTGTTTTTT.

This clonotype came up many times. The chain recombines TRBV29-1 with TRBJ1-2; D remains ambiguous. The CDR3 is made up of 11 amino acids. Germline V gives CDR1 SQVTM, CDR2 ANQGSEA. V was pared by 7 bases and J by 4 bases, with 10 bases between. The CDR3 loop is CSALFPYGYTF. Written as DNA, the CDR3 is TGCAGCGCCCTATTCCCCTATGGCTACACCTTC. Complete variable domain (other parts from reference TRBV29-1 and TRBJ1-2): SAVISQKPSRDICQRGTSLTIQCQVDSQVTMMFWYRQQPGQSLTLIATANQGSEATYESGFVIDKFPISRPNLTFSTLTVSNMSPEDSSIYLCSALFPYGYTFGSGTRLTVV.

The CDR3 DNA reads TGTGCCAGTAGCTTGACTAGCGGGAGGTCCTACAATGAGCAGTTCTTC. Its translation is CASSLTSGRSYNEQFF. The chain links TRBV19 to TRBJ2-1; 13 bases align to TRBD2. The V segment lost 6 bases and the J segment 1 base; nucleotides outside the gene matches: 3. This CDR3 spans 16 amino acids. In germline, CDR1 is LNHDA, CDR2 SQIVND (reference sequence). Using reference TRBV19 and TRBJ2-1 for the parts outside the CDR3, the full variable domain is DGGITQSPKYLFRKEGQNVTLSCEQNLNHDAMYWYRQDPGQGLRLIYYSQIVNDFQKGDIAEGYSVSREKKESFPLTVTSAQKNPTAFYLCASSLTSGRSYNEQFFGPGTRLTVL.

This clonotype was detected many times. The V call is TRBV7-8, the J call TRBJ2-1; D possibly corresponds to TRBD2 (7 bases). Germline CDR1 and CDR2: SGHVS and FQNEAQ. The V end was cut by 0 bases, the J end by 8 bases, with 11 bases between. The CDR3 contains 14 residues. For the CDR3, the DNA is TGTGCCAGCAGCTTAGCGGGGGGGGCCGATGAGCAGTTCTTC. This gives the protein CASSLAGGADEQFF. Complete variable domain (other parts from reference TRBV7-8 and TRBJ2-1): GAGVSQSPRYKVAKRGQDVALRCDPISGHVSLFWYQQALGQGPEFLTYFQNEAQLDKSGLPSDRFFAERPEGSVSTLKIQRTQQEDSAVYLCASSLAGGADEQFFGPGTRLTVL.